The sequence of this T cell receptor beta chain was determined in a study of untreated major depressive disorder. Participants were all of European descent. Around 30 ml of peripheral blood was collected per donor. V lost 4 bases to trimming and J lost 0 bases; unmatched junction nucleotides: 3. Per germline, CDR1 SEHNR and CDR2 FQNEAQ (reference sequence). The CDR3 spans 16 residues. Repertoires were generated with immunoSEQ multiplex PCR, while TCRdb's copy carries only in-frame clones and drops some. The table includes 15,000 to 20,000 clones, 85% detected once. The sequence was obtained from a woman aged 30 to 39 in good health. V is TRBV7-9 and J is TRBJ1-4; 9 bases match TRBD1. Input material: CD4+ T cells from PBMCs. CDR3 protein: CASSSRQGATNEKLFF. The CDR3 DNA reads TGTGCCAGCAGCTCCCGACAGGGGGCAACTAATGAAAAACTGTTTTTT.